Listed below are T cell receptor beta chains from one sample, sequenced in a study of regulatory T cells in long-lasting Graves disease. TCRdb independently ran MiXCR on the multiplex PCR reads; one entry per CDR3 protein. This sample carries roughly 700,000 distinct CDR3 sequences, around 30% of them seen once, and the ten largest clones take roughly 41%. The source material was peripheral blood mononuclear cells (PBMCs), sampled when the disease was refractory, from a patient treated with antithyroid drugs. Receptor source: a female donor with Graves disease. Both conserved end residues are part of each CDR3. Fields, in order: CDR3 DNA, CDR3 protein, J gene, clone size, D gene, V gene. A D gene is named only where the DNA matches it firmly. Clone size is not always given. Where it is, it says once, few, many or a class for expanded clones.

CDR3 DNA: TGTGCCAGCAGCCATCACCGCACAGGGAACACTGAAGCTTTCTTT
CDR3 protein: CASSHHRTGNTEAFF
J gene: TRBJ1-1
clone size: many
D gene: .
V gene: TRBV3-1

CDR3 DNA: TGTGCCAGCAACCTTGGACAGGAGGACTATGGCTACACCTTC
CDR3 protein: CASNLGQEDYGYTF
J gene: TRBJ1-2
clone size: once
D gene: TRBD1
V gene: TRBV7-9

CDR3 DNA: TGCGCCAGCAGAGAAACAGGCGCAACTAATGAAAAACTGTTTTTT
CDR3 protein: CASRETGATNEKLFF
J gene: TRBJ1-4
clone size: .
D gene: .
V gene: TRBV5-1

CDR3 DNA: TGTGCCAGCAGCACGGACGGGACGGGAGCCTACGAGCAGTACTTC
CDR3 protein: CASSTDGTGAYEQYF
J gene: TRBJ2-7
clone size: .
D gene: .
V gene: TRBV7-3

CDR3 DNA: TGTGCCAGTAATACCGGGGCGAATAACAATCAGCCCCAGCATTTT
CDR3 protein: CASNTGANNNQPQHF
J gene: TRBJ1-5
clone size: .
D gene: .
V gene: TRBV19

CDR3 DNA: TGTGCCAGCCTAGAGCTGGCCGGGGAGCTGTTTTTT
CDR3 protein: CASLELAGELFF
J gene: TRBJ2-2
clone size: .
D gene: .
V gene: TRBV12-3/TRBV12-4

CDR3 DNA: TGTGCCAGCAGTCTTGGGCTTTCTCCGCTCCAAGAGACCCAGTGCTTC
CDR3 protein: CASSLGLSPLQETQCF
J gene: TRBJ2-5
clone size: .
D gene: .
V gene: TRBV12-3/TRBV12-4

CDR3 DNA: TGTGCCAGCAGCCAAGGAACTTCCGGGACAGAAGCTTTCTTT
CDR3 protein: CASSQGTSGTEAFF
J gene: TRBJ1-1
clone size: once
D gene: .
V gene: TRBV3-1

CDR3 DNA: TGTGCCAGCAGTTACTTCGACAGGGACTATGGCTACACCTTC
CDR3 protein: CASSYFDRDYGYTF
J gene: TRBJ1-2
clone size: many
D gene: TRBD1
V gene: TRBV6-5

CDR3 DNA: TGTGCCAGCAGTGAAGTGGGGATTTATGGCTACACCTTC
CDR3 protein: CASSEVGIYGYTF
J gene: TRBJ1-2
clone size: many
D gene: .
V gene: TRBV6-1

CDR3 DNA: TGTGCCAGCAGAATGGGGGGAACTGGAAACACCATATATTTT
CDR3 protein: CASRMGGTGNTIYF
J gene: TRBJ1-3
clone size: few
D gene: .
V gene: TRBV11-2

CDR3 DNA: TGCAGCGTTGATAGTAGGACAGGGGAAAAACTGTTTTTT
CDR3 protein: CSVDSRTGEKLFF
J gene: TRBJ1-4
clone size: few
D gene: TRBD1
V gene: TRBV29-1

CDR3 DNA: TGTGCCAGCAGTCCTAGCCAGGGAATGGGCTATGGCTACACCTTC
CDR3 protein: CASSPSQGMGYGYTF
J gene: TRBJ1-2
clone size: .
D gene: .
V gene: TRBV27

CDR3 DNA: TGTGCCAGCAGCCAAGTTACTAGCGGAATAAGCTTACGAGAGCAGTACTTC
CDR3 protein: CASSQVTSGISLREQYF
J gene: TRBJ2-7
clone size: .
D gene: TRBD2
V gene: TRBV4-2

CDR3 DNA: TGTGCCAGCAGCAACCAGGGGAGTGCCTATAATTCACCCCTCCACTTT
CDR3 protein: CASSNQGSAYNSPLHF
J gene: TRBJ1-6
clone size: many
D gene: .
V gene: TRBV28

CDR3 DNA: TGCAGCGTTGAGGACAGGGTGTCTGGCTACACCTTC
CDR3 protein: CSVEDRVSGYTF
J gene: TRBJ1-2
clone size: few
D gene: TRBD1
V gene: TRBV29-1

CDR3 DNA: TGCAGCGTTGTAGTGGGCAGGGTCGGTGGCTACACCTTC
CDR3 protein: CSVVVGRVGGYTF
J gene: TRBJ1-2
clone size: .
D gene: .
V gene: TRBV29-1

CDR3 DNA: TGTGCCAGCAGCTTAGTAAGGTTGCAGAAGACGGGTCAGCCCCAGCATTTT
CDR3 protein: CASSLVRLQKTGQPQHF
J gene: TRBJ1-5
clone size: .
D gene: .
V gene: TRBV7-3

CDR3 DNA: TGCAGTGCTGTTGACAGGGGGGTCACTGAAGCTTTCTTT
CDR3 protein: CSAVDRGVTEAFF
J gene: TRBJ1-1
clone size: .
D gene: TRBD1
V gene: TRBV20-1

CDR3 DNA: TGTGCCAGCAGCCCTGTCGATGGCGGGGAGCTGTTTTTT
CDR3 protein: CASSPVDGGELFF
J gene: TRBJ2-2
clone size: few
D gene: .
V gene: TRBV3-1

CDR3 DNA: TGTGCCAGCAGCTCGCCCCGCGGGAGGTACCAAGAGACCCAGTACTTC
CDR3 protein: CASSSPRGRYQETQYF
J gene: TRBJ2-5
clone size: many
D gene: TRBD2
V gene: TRBV13

CDR3 DNA: TGTGCCAGCAGTCCCCCGGACAGGGGCTATGGCTACACCTTC
CDR3 protein: CASSPPDRGYGYTF
J gene: TRBJ1-2
clone size: many
D gene: TRBD1
V gene: TRBV6-1

CDR3 DNA: TGTGCCACGAGTCCCGGGGGGCACGTGGACTATGGCTACACCTTC
CDR3 protein: CATSPGGHVDYGYTF
J gene: TRBJ1-2
clone size: many
D gene: .
V gene: TRBV15

CDR3 DNA: TGTGCCAGCAGCCCTCGACTAGCGGGAGCTGGGGAGCTGTTTTTT
CDR3 protein: CASSPRLAGAGELFF
J gene: TRBJ2-2
clone size: many
D gene: TRBD2
V gene: TRBV11-1

CDR3 DNA: TGCAGTGCTAGACCTCTTCTAGCGGGAGCCTACGAGCAGTACTTC
CDR3 protein: CSARPLLAGAYEQYF
J gene: TRBJ2-7
clone size: few
D gene: TRBD2
V gene: TRBV20-1

CDR3 DNA: TGTGCCTGGAGTCCGGGCAGAGATCAGCCCCAGCATTTT
CDR3 protein: CAWSPGRDQPQHF
J gene: TRBJ1-5
clone size: few
D gene: .
V gene: TRBV30

CDR3 DNA: TGTGCCAGCACCCCAAACAACTATGGCTACACCTTC
CDR3 protein: CASTPNNYGYTF
J gene: TRBJ1-2
clone size: many
D gene: .
V gene: TRBV2

CDR3 DNA: TGTGCCAGTAGTACTCCCGGGACAGCGCAAACCTACGAGCAGTACTTC
CDR3 protein: CASSTPGTAQTYEQYF
J gene: TRBJ2-7
clone size: few
D gene: TRBD1
V gene: TRBV19

CDR3 DNA: TGCAGCGTTGCGGGGTCTTTGGGGGAAAAACTGTTTTTT
CDR3 protein: CSVAGSLGEKLFF
J gene: TRBJ1-4
clone size: .
D gene: .
V gene: TRBV29-1

CDR3 DNA: TGTGCCAGTAGTATACCTTCGGGGATCTCTGGGGCCAACGTCCTGACTTTC
CDR3 protein: CASSIPSGISGANVLTF
J gene: TRBJ2-6
clone size: .
D gene: .
V gene: TRBV19

CDR3 DNA: TGTGCCAGCAGTGTGGGCGGGACAGATACGCAGTATTTT
CDR3 protein: CASSVGGTDTQYF
J gene: TRBJ2-3
clone size: .
D gene: .
V gene: TRBV6-1

CDR3 DNA: TGTGCCAGCAGTGGACAGAGCTCCTACGAGCAGTACTTC
CDR3 protein: CASSGQSSYEQYF
J gene: TRBJ2-7
clone size: few
D gene: .
V gene: TRBV12-3/TRBV12-4

CDR3 DNA: TGTGCCAGCAGACCCGCGGCCCCGGCGGATCAGCCCCAGCATTTT
CDR3 protein: CASRPAAPADQPQHF
J gene: TRBJ1-5
clone size: .
D gene: .
V gene: TRBV6-1

CDR3 DNA: TGCGCCAGCAGCCCCGGACTAGCGGAAGACTACGAGCAGTACTTC
CDR3 protein: CASSPGLAEDYEQYF
J gene: TRBJ2-7
clone size: .
D gene: TRBD2
V gene: TRBV5-1

CDR3 DNA: TGCAGCGTTGAGAGAGGTGCGGGGGGTCTCGAGCAGTACTTC
CDR3 protein: CSVERGAGGLEQYF
J gene: TRBJ2-7
clone size: .
D gene: TRBD2
V gene: TRBV29-1

CDR3 DNA: TGTGCCAGCAGTCGAACTCTAGTTTCCTACGAGCAGTACTTC
CDR3 protein: CASSRTLVSYEQYF
J gene: TRBJ2-7
clone size: once
D gene: .
V gene: TRBV6-4

CDR3 DNA: TGTGCCAGCAGCTCCTCCGAGGGACAGGGGGCACGGCAGCCCCAGCATTTT
CDR3 protein: CASSSSEGQGARQPQHF
J gene: TRBJ1-5
clone size: many
D gene: TRBD1
V gene: TRBV28

CDR3 DNA: TGTGCCAGCAGCTTAGGGTATAGGGCCCAGTACTTC
CDR3 protein: CASSLGYRAQYF
J gene: TRBJ2-5
clone size: .
D gene: .
V gene: TRBV2

CDR3 DNA: TGTGCCAGCAGGAACACAGGGTATGGCTACACCTTC
CDR3 protein: CASRNTGYGYTF
J gene: TRBJ1-2
clone size: few
D gene: .
V gene: TRBV6-1

CDR3 DNA: TGCGCCAGTAATCCCGGGACTGAGGGCGAGCAGTACTTC
CDR3 protein: CASNPGTEGEQYF
J gene: TRBJ2-7
clone size: few
D gene: .
V gene: TRBV10-1